This is a list of T cell receptor beta chains from one sample in a study of blood T cell repertoires in COVID-19. Generated by immunoSEQ multiplex PCR, the TCRdb table keeps only in-frame clones and is missing some. Here the sample spans around 250,000 clones, 80% to 85% being singletons. Sequenced material: peripheral blood. The receptors here all came from a young woman with acute or convalescent COVID-19. The CDR3 runs from the conserved cysteine through the conserved F or W. Each record gives: CDR3 protein, CDR3 DNA, V gene, J gene, D gene, clone size. D genes are given only for firm matches. Size tells how often a clone was seen (once, few, many) or the class of an expanded clone, and some rows leave it out.

CDR3aa: CASSPGREGEKLFF
CDR3nt: TGTGCCAGCAGCCCTGGAAGGGAGGGTGAAAAACTGTTTTTT
v_gene: TRBV9
j_gene: TRBJ1-4
d_gene: -
abundance: -

CDR3aa: CASSLGLGAGEGEQFF
CDR3nt: TGTGCCAGCAGCTTAGGTCTAGGAGCGGGAGAGGGGGAGCAGTTCTTC
v_gene: TRBV7-2
j_gene: TRBJ2-1
d_gene: TRBD2
abundance: -

CDR3aa: CASSSLAGVDDTQYF
CDR3nt: TGTGCCAGCAGCTCCCTAGCGGGAGTCGATGATACGCAGTATTTT
v_gene: TRBV5-8
j_gene: TRBJ2-3
d_gene: TRBD2
abundance: -

CDR3aa: CAWSPRGRVDSPLHF
CDR3nt: TGTGCCTGGAGTCCACGAGGGAGGGTAGATTCACCCCTCCACTTT
v_gene: TRBV30
j_gene: TRBJ1-6
d_gene: -
abundance: -

CDR3aa: CASSLDHTGKYNSPLHF
CDR3nt: TGTGCCAGCAGCTTAGATCATACAGGAAAGTATAATTCACCCCTCCACTTT
v_gene: TRBV11-3
j_gene: TRBJ1-6
d_gene: -
abundance: -

CDR3aa: CASSWSEQSTDTQYF
CDR3nt: TGCGCCAGCAGCTGGTCCGAACAGAGCACAGATACGCAGTATTTT
v_gene: TRBV5-1
j_gene: TRBJ2-3
d_gene: -
abundance: -

CDR3aa: CASSIAGLSAGNTIYF
CDR3nt: TGTGCCAGTAGTATTGCGGGACTTTCGGCTGGAAACACCATATATTTT
v_gene: TRBV19
j_gene: TRBJ1-3
d_gene: -
abundance: -

CDR3aa: CASSDMASGTGELFF
CDR3nt: TGTGCCAGCAGTGACATGGCTAGCGGGACCGGGGAGCTGTTTTTT
v_gene: TRBV6-4
j_gene: TRBJ2-2
d_gene: TRBD2
abundance: -

CDR3aa: CASSKLGGPNYGYTF
CDR3nt: TGTGCCAGCAGCAAACTTGGGGGCCCCAACTATGGCTACACCTTC
v_gene: TRBV21-1
j_gene: TRBJ1-2
d_gene: -
abundance: few

CDR3aa: CASSVGYRAADIQYF
CDR3nt: TGTGCCAGCAGCGTGGGATACAGGGCAGCGGACATTCAGTACTTC
v_gene: TRBV9
j_gene: TRBJ2-4
d_gene: -
abundance: -

CDR3aa: CASDRTGGEKLFF
CDR3nt: TGTGCCAGCGACAGGACAGGGGGGGAAAAACTGTTTTTT
v_gene: TRBV2
j_gene: TRBJ1-4
d_gene: TRBD1
abundance: -

CDR3aa: CASSPPGRRSSYNSPLHF
CDR3nt: TGTGCCAGCAGCCCCCCGGGTAGGAGGAGCTCCTATAATTCACCCCTCCACTTT
v_gene: TRBV5-7
j_gene: TRBJ1-6
d_gene: -
abundance: -

CDR3aa: CASSPSEGRGYTF
CDR3nt: TGTGCCAGCTCACCATCGGAGGGTCGTGGCTACACCTTC
v_gene: TRBV18
j_gene: TRBJ1-2
d_gene: -
abundance: -

CDR3aa: CASRQANQETQYF
CDR3nt: TGCGCCAGCAGACAGGCCAACCAAGAGACCCAGTACTTC
v_gene: TRBV10-2
j_gene: TRBJ2-5
d_gene: -
abundance: -

CDR3aa: CASSLQGLGNYEQYF
CDR3nt: TGTGCCAGCAGCTTACAGGGGCTAGGGAACTACGAGCAGTACTTC
v_gene: TRBV7-3
j_gene: TRBJ2-7
d_gene: -
abundance: -

CDR3aa: CASSEIRTSGRNIQYF
CDR3nt: TGTGCCAGCAGTGAAATTAGGACTAGCGGGAGAAACATTCAGTACTTC
v_gene: TRBV2
j_gene: TRBJ2-4
d_gene: TRBD2
abundance: -

CDR3aa: CASSEGGQGASEQYF
CDR3nt: TGTGCCAGCAGCGAAGGAGGACAGGGTGCCAGCGAGCAGTACTTC
v_gene: TRBV9
j_gene: TRBJ2-7
d_gene: TRBD1
abundance: -

CDR3aa: CASSINRDNEQFF
CDR3nt: TGTGCCAGCAGTATAAACAGGGACAATGAGCAGTTCTTC
v_gene: TRBV14
j_gene: TRBJ2-1
d_gene: -
abundance: -

CDR3aa: CASSPPGTQTYEQYF
CDR3nt: TGTGCCAGCAGCCCCCCGGGGACACAAACCTACGAGCAGTACTTC
v_gene: TRBV14
j_gene: TRBJ2-7
d_gene: -
abundance: -

CDR3aa: CASRPLEGMNTEAFF
CDR3nt: TGTGCCAGCAGACCACTTGAGGGCATGAACACTGAAGCTTTCTTT
v_gene: TRBV2
j_gene: TRBJ1-1
d_gene: -
abundance: -